This paragraph reports one T cell receptor (beta chain). V dropped 7 bases and J dropped 6 bases, with 13 bases sitting between them. The germline V gene has CDR1 SNHLY and CDR2 FYNNEI. This CDR3 is built from 12 residues. The record originates from a study of immune cell composition in non-small cell lung cancer. The assay was immunoSEQ multiplex PCR, and TCRdb's table has in-frame clones only and misses some. The table lists 2,500 or so clones, over 70% of them singletons. The source material was lung tumor tissue. The sequence came from a human donor with non-small cell lung cancer. The chain links TRBV2 to TRBJ2-7; D uncertain. CDR3 sequence reads: CASNLEVGEQYF. In nucleotides, the CDR3 is TGTGCCAGCAATCTCGAGGTAGGCGAGCAGTACTTC.